The 25 T cell receptor beta chains below come from one sample, sequenced in a study of blood T cell repertoires in COVID-19. Libraries were prepared by immunoSEQ multiplex PCR; TCRdb keeps only in-frame clonotypes and omits some of them. In the table there are over 150,000 clones, around 73% of which are singletons. Specimen: PBMCs or T cells enriched from blood (not recorded which). These receptors originate from a woman in her 50s who had recovered from COVID-19.

In this sample, this clone turned up a few times. This CDR3 reads CASRLSTDTQYF. The CDR3, as DNA: TGTGCCAGTAGACTGAGCACAGATACGCAGTATTTT. The V and J genes are TRBV11-2 and TRBJ2-3; D is undetermined. V lost 9 bases and J 0 bases, leaving 7 bases between the germline ends. Germline CDR1 SGHAT, CDR2 FQNNGV. The CDR3 length is 12 residues. Combining the CDR3 with reference TRBV11-2 and TRBJ2-3 gives the whole variable domain EAGVAQSPRYKIIEKRQSVAFWCNPISGHATLYWYQQILGQGPKLLIQFQNNGVVDDSQLPKDRFSAERLKGVDSTLKIQPAKLEDSAVYLCASRLSTDTQYFGPGTRLTVL.

The chain employs TRBV9 and TRBJ2-7; D not resolved. V gave up 0 bases and J gave up 2 bases, with 12 bases separating them. This CDR3 region has 15 residues. From germline, CDR1 is SGDLS and CDR2 YYNGEE. The CDR3, as DNA: TGTGCCAGCAGCGTAGATGCCAGGCCAGCCTACGAGCAGTACTTC. Translation: CASSVDARPAYEQYF. The entire variable domain, with the rest obtained from reference TRBV9 and TRBJ2-7, is as follows: DSGVTQTPKHLITATGQRVTLRCSPRSGDLSVYWYQQSLDQGLQFLIQYYNGEERAKGNILERFSAQQFPDLHSELNLSSLELGDSALYFCASSVDARPAYEQYFGPGTRLTVT.

This rearrangement joins TRBV19 to TRBJ2-1; 9 bases are shared with TRBD2. The germline V gene has CDR1 LNHDA and CDR2 SQIVND (reference sequence). This CDR3 has 16 residues. The V and J ends lost 6 bases and 7 bases, in that order; junction bases with no gene match: 13. The CDR3 nucleotides are TGTGCCAGTAGCCCGGGTAGTAGCGGGAGTAGGAATGAGCAGTTCTTC. It is translated as CASSPGSSGSRNEQFF.

The rearrangement links TRBV14 to TRBJ2-1; D not certain. The CDR3 runs 12 residues. Between the trimmed V and J ends, which lost 1 base and 9 bases, there was a span of 7 bases. The germline V gene encodes CDR1 SGHDN and CDR2 FVKESK. This CDR3 is CASSQVGVEQFF. DNA for the CDR3: TGTGCCAGCAGCCAAGTCGGAGTTGAGCAGTTCTTC. The whole variable domain, remainder taken from reference TRBV14 and TRBJ2-1, is EAGVTQFPSHSVIEKGQTVTLRCDPISGHDNLYWYRRVMGKEIKFLLHFVKESKQDESGMPNNRFLAERTGGTYSTLKVQPAELEDSGVYFCASSQVGVEQFFGPGTRLTVL.

This sequence joins TRBV30 and TRBJ2-1; 7 bases are shared with TRBD2. CDR3 length: 15 amino acids. Germline V gene data show CDR1 as GTSNPN and CDR2 as SVGIG (reference sequence). J gave up 4 bases and V 1 base, and 7 bases lay outside the gene matches. CDR3 in amino acids: CAWSGRASGYNEQFF. The DNA for the CDR3 is TGTGCCTGGAGTGGTCGGGCTAGCGGATACAATGAGCAGTTCTTC.

The chain has TRBV5-1 and TRBJ2-1; a possible D gene is TRBD1 (6 bases). V lost 5 bases to trimming and J lost 14 bases, with 17 bases between them. This CDR3 comprises 12 residues. Per the germline V gene, CDR1 is SGHRS and CDR2 is YFSETQ. CDR3 nucleotide sequence: TGCGCCAGCAGGCAGACCGGGACACTGGAGTTCTTC. Amino acid sequence: CASRQTGTLEFF.

The chain uses TRBV11-1 and TRBJ2-7; tentative D call: TRBD1 (5 bases). Trimming removed 1 base at V and 1 base at J, with 11 bases between. Germline CDR1 SGHAT, CDR2 FQDESV (reference sequence). The CDR3 runs 15 residues. For the CDR3, the DNA is TGTGCCAGCAGCTTAGGTCGTCAGGGATCCTACGAGCAGTACTTC. Translating it yields CASSLGRQGSYEQYF.

The V call is TRBV7-3, the J call TRBJ1-5; tentative D call: TRBD1 (6 bases). V was pared by 11 bases and J by 0 bases, with 17 bases between. CDR3 length equals 15 residues. Germline assignment: CDR1 SGHTA and CDR2 FQGTGA. The CDR3 protein is CALGREGDSNQPQHF. CDR3 sequence (DNA): TGTGCCTTGGGGCGTGAGGGGGATAGCAATCAGCCCCAGCATTTT. The variable domain in full, completed from reference TRBV7-3 and TRBJ1-5, reads GAGVSQTPSNKVTEKGKYVELRCDPISGHTALYWYRQSLGQGPEFLIYFQGTGAADDSGLPNDRFFAVRPEGSVSTLKIQRTERGDSAVYLCALGREGDSNQPQHFGDGTRLSIL.

This clone was detected only a few times. J is TRBJ1-2 and V is TRBV4-2; tentative D call: TRBD1 (6 bases). This CDR3 is 17 amino acids long. CDR1 and CDR2 (germline): LGHNA, YNFKEQ. Trimming took 0 bases from V and 6 from J, leaving 20 bases between them. Written as DNA, the CDR3 is TGTGCCAGCAGCCAAGATACCGCCACAGGGATTATAGATGGCTACACCTTC. It specifies CASSQDTATGIIDGYTF.

The gene calls are TRBV28 and TRBJ1-5; possibly TRBD1 for D (5 bases). CDR1 is MDHEN, CDR2 SYDVKM, per germline. This CDR3 has 17 residues. The V end lost 5 bases, the J end lost 5 bases, and 22 bases lay between the germline ends. DNA for the CDR3: TGTGCCAGCAGTGGGGGACGATGGCTGGAGGGATATCAGCCCCAGCATTTT. As protein: CASSGGRWLEGYQPQHF.

This clone was counted once. A clone one base away is much larger, so this may be a read error. Different DNA sequences within this sample yield the same CDR3. V gene TRBV28 combines with J gene TRBJ1-5; D is perhaps TRBD1 (5 bases). The CDR3 covers 13 residues. The V gene's germline CDR1 is MDHEN and CDR2 SYDVKM. V dropped 8 bases and J dropped 0 bases, with 8 bases sitting between them. CDR3 nucleotide sequence: TGTGCCAGCGGAGGGGATAGCAATCAGCCCCAGCATTTT. This sequence encodes CASGGDSNQPQHF.

The J gene is TRBJ1-6, the V gene TRBV5-4; D may be TRBD1 (5 bases). Trimming left V 4 bases short and J 4 bases short, with 12 bases between. Germline CDR1 is SGHNT and CDR2 is YYREEE (reference sequence). The CDR3 extends over 15 amino acids. The CDR3 DNA follows: TGTGCCAGCAGCCCCCAAGGGACTTATAATTCACCCCTCCACTTT. Residues: CASSPQGTYNSPLHF.

The V call is TRBV6-5, the J call TRBJ1-2, with D unresolved. The CDR3 spans 12 residues. Germline V gives CDR1 MNHEY, CDR2 SVGAGI. Trimming removed 6 bases at V and 6 bases at J, with 11 bases between. The CDR3 DNA is TGTGCCAGCAGGGGGAGCATACATGGCTACACCTTC. Translated, it gives CASRGSIHGYTF.

This sequence joins TRBV5-1 and TRBJ2-1; D is possibly TRBD2 (5 bases). This CDR3 has 16 amino acids. The V end was cut by 6 bases, the J end by 0 bases, with 16 bases between. Germline-derived CDR1 and CDR2 are SGHRS and YFSETQ. CDR3 nucleotides: TGCGCCAGCAAGGAGCGAGCGGCGAGCTCCTACAATGAGCAGTTCTTC. Translating gives CASKERAASSYNEQFF.

The rearrangement uses TRBV19 and TRBJ2-5, with 7 nucleotides matching TRBD2. Unmatched junction bases numbered 3, after V lost 4 bases and J lost 1 base. CDR1 LNHDA and CDR2 SQIVND come from the germline V gene (reference sequence). The CDR3 is made up of 14 amino acids. The CDR3 nucleotides read TGTGCCAGTAGTACCTGGGGGGGCCAAGAGACCCAGTACTTC. This encodes CASSTWGGQETQYF.

The rearrangement joins TRBV27 to TRBJ1-1; D gene ambiguous. CDR1 is MNHEY and CDR2 is SMNVEV in the germline V gene (reference sequence). CDR3 length: 14 amino acids. Trimming pared 0 bases from V and 0 bases from J, leaving 5 bases between. CDR3 nucleotides: TGTGCCAGCAGTTTATCTAGTTTGAACACTGAAGCTTTCTTT. It specifies CASSLSSLNTEAFF.

The CDR3 region has the DNA TGTGCCAGCAGATACGGCGGACTAGGGAACACCGGGGAGCTGTTTTTT. Its protein product is CASRYGGLGNTGELFF. The chain is built from TRBV11-2 and TRBJ2-2; 7 bases map to TRBD2. The CDR3 sequence is 16 residues long. The trim removed 6 bases at V and 1 base at J, leaving 8 bases unmatched. Germline V CDR1 and CDR2: SGHAT, FQNNGV.

V gene TRBV7-8 combines with J gene TRBJ1-1; 7 nucleotides align to TRBD1. Trimming at V came to 1 base and at J to 11 bases, leaving 4 bases not matched to a gene. The CDR3 contains 12 residues. CDR1 and CDR2 (germline): SGHVS, FQNEAQ. The CDR3 loop reads CASSLEGQRAFF. The CDR3 region has the DNA TGTGCCAGCAGCTTAGAGGGACAGAGGGCTTTCTTT.

This chain connects TRBV5-1 to TRBJ2-1, with 16 bases identical to TRBD2. Trimming at V came to 3 bases and at J to 2 bases, leaving 2 bases not matched to a gene. The germline gives CDR1 SGHRS, CDR2 YFSETQ. The CDR3 totals 17 residues. This CDR3 is CASSWGTSGRAYNEQFF. For the CDR3, the DNA is TGCGCCAGCAGCTGGGGGACTAGCGGGAGGGCCTACAATGAGCAGTTCTTC.

The chain joins TRBV27 to TRBJ2-2; possible D gene TRBD2, 7 bases. Trimming left V 10 bases short and J 6 bases short, with 9 bases between. This CDR3 comprises 11 residues. CDR1 and CDR2 from the germline V gene are MNHEY and SMNVEV (reference sequence). DNA for the CDR3: TGTGCCACGGGGGGCGCCGGGGAGCTGTTTTTT. This translates into CATGGAGELFF.

This chain uses TRBV28 with TRBJ1-6; 12 nucleotides align to TRBD1. The J segment lost 6 bases and the V segment lost 8 bases, leaving 8 bases of the junction unmatched. Germline CDR1 and CDR2: MDHEN and SYDVKM. The CDR3 has 16 residues. DNA of the CDR3: TGTGCCAGCTCGCCCGGGACAGGGGGCGGTAATTCACCCCTCCACTTT. This translates into CASSPGTGGGNSPLHF.

The J gene is TRBJ1-1, the V gene TRBV6-6; TRBD1 might be the D (6 bases). Germline lookup yields CDR1 MNHNY and CDR2 SVGAGI (reference sequence). The CDR3 runs 15 residues. V lost 5 bases to trimming and J lost 3 bases, with 16 bases between them. CDR3 DNA sequence: TGTGCCAGCAGTAGCAGGCAGGGGTGGTACACTGAAGCTTTCTTT. It codes for CASSSRQGWYTEAFF.

V gene TRBV7-9 combines with J gene TRBJ1-1; tentative D call: TRBD1 (6 bases). The CDR3 totals 14 residues. Trimming took off 5 bases at V and 11 bases at J, with 21 bases between the two ends. CDR1 is SEHNR, CDR2 FQNEAQ, per germline (reference sequence). CDR3 in amino acids: CASSLQGTLTEAFF. In DNA, the CDR3 is TGTGCCAGCAGCCTTCAGGGGACCCTGACGGAGGCTTTCTTT.

J is TRBJ1-5 and V is TRBV18; perhaps TRBD1 as D (6 bases). The V gene lost 8 bases and the J gene lost 2 bases, with 10 bases spanning the gap. Germline-derived CDR1 and CDR2 are KGHSH and LQKENI. This CDR3 has 13 amino acids. In DNA, the CDR3 is TGTGCCAGCACAGGGTGGGGCAATCAGCCCCAGCATTTT. This gives the protein CASTGWGNQPQHF. Drawing the rest from reference TRBV18 and TRBJ1-5, the complete variable domain is NAGVMQNPRHLVRRRGQEARLRCSPMKGHSHVYWYRQLPEEGLKFMVYLQKENIIDESGMPKERFSAEFPKEGPSILRIQQVVRGDSAAYFCASTGWGNQPQHFGDGTRLSIL.

This clone was seen once. The chain uses TRBV5-4 and TRBJ1-1, with a possible D match to TRBD1 (5 bases). This CDR3 has 14 amino acids. The V end was cut by 4 bases, the J end by 0 bases, with 10 bases between. The germline V gene encodes CDR1 SGHNT and CDR2 YYREEE (reference sequence). The DNA for the CDR3 is TGTGCCAGCAGCCGGGCAGGGTTGAACACTGAAGCTTTCTTT. As protein: CASSRAGLNTEAFF.